This TCR beta chain is from a study of molecular identifiers for immune sequencing clone quantification. Notes on the study in general: Naive cells had under 1% of molecules in clones above 20 RNA copies, effectors over 99%.

MiXCR was run by TCRdb on the PCR reads, yielding one entry per CDR3 protein. This sample carries under 350,000 distinct CDR3 sequences, about a quarter of them seen once, and the ten largest clones take roughly 0.7%. With respect to this clonotype: Its antigen is currently unknown.

Sorting defined naive CD8 T cells as CD8+CD4-CCR7+CD45RA+. CDR3 length: 13 residues. Germline V gene sequence: CDR1 DFQATT, CDR2 SNEGSKA (reference sequence). The ends were cut back, 3 bases at V and 0 bases at J, with 6 bases in the middle. The sequence derives from a human donor in good health. Some libraries in this study had Jurkat cell RNA spiked in. This rearrangement joins TRBV20-1 to TRBJ1-3; D is ambiguous. Sequencing was carried out using naive CD8+ T cells from blood, with Jurkat cell RNA spiked in. Subset specified: FACS-sorted CD8+CD4-CCR7+CD45RA+ naive T cells. CDR3 DNA: TGCAGTGCTAGTACCGGCTCTGGAAACACCATATATTTT. Protein product: CSASTGSGNTIYF.